This T cell receptor (beta chain) was captured by sequencing in a study of blood T cell repertoires in COVID-19. Study summary: Both acute and convalescent COVID-19 samples were obtained from the United States, Italy and Spain. In each case, the material was cDNA or gDNA derived from T cells, B-cell-depleted T cells, or PBMCs.

Source study methods: Estimated nucleated cell counts came from reference gene primer amplification. Here immunoSEQ multiplex PCR was the method, and the copy in TCRdb shows in-frame clones only, minus some. V and J calls plus clone size are reproduced from that table; the DNA served to infer D and trimming. The sample consists of some 220,000 clones, roughly 81% of them appearing once. Per the germline V gene, CDR1 is SGHNT and CDR2 is YYREEE (reference sequence). V was pared by 4 bases and J by 1 base, with 20 bases between. The CDR3 has 17 residues. The V gene is TRBV5-4, the J gene TRBJ2-5, with D hard to call. The clonotype comes from a man aged 45-65 years who had recovered from COVID-19. The specimen was peripheral blood. The CDR3 region has the DNA TGTGCCAGCAGCCCCATACGTACGTCCTTGAGCCAAGAGACCCAGTACTTC. Its translation: CASSPIRTSLSQETQYF.